The 8 T cell receptor beta chains in this list originate from one sample, sequenced in a study of blood T cell repertoires in COVID-19. Sequenced by immunoSEQ multiplex PCR; TCRdb stores in-frame clones only, minus some. The sample has around 60,000 clones; around 90% are singletons. What was sequenced was peripheral blood. All receptors come from a man aged 55-75 years with active COVID-19.

The chain is built from TRBV5-1 and TRBJ2-2; D gene unclear. The CDR3 spans 14 residues. Germline CDR1 SGHRS, CDR2 YFSETQ. V shed 0 bases and J shed 2 bases, with 5 bases lying between them. The chain's CDR3 is CASSLEPNTGELFF. CDR3 sequence (DNA): TGCGCCAGCAGCTTGGAGCCCAACACCGGGGAGCTGTTTTTT.

This clone occurred once. The V call is TRBV3-1 (or the pseudogene TRBV3-2), the J call TRBJ1-2; D remains ambiguous. The germline CDR1 and CDR2 sequences are LGHDT and YNNKEL (reference sequence). Trimming shortened V by 0 bases and J by 8 bases, and 7 bases separated the two germline ends. This CDR3 region has 12 residues. CDR3 DNA: TGTGCCAGCAGCCAAGATTCCCGGGGCTACACCTTC. Residues: CASSQDSRGYTF.

V gene TRBV6-4 combines with J gene TRBJ2-7; 8 bases line up with TRBD1. CDR1 MRHNA and CDR2 SNTAGT come from the germline V gene. The CDR3 totals 15 residues. V lost 6 bases, J lost 2 bases, and 9 bases stayed unmatched. The CDR3 DNA reads as TGTGCCAGCAGCGTGGGGACAGGAGAGGCCTACGAGCAGTACTTC. It encodes CASSVGTGEAYEQYF.

This rearrangement joins TRBV7-8 to TRBJ1-5; perhaps TRBD1 as D (5 bases). From germline, CDR1 is SGHVS and CDR2 FQNEAQ. The CDR3 sequence is 15 residues long. V was pared by 2 bases and J by 3 bases, with 11 bases between. CDR3 DNA sequence: TGTGCCAGCAGCTTAACGACAGTTTTCAATCAGCCCCAGCATTTT. Its protein is CASSLTTVFNQPQHF.

The V call is TRBV13, the J call TRBJ2-7, with TRBD2 as a possible D gene (5 bases). From germline, CDR1 is PRHDT and CDR2 FYEKMQ (reference sequence). Trimming took off 5 bases at V and 0 bases at J, with 17 bases between the two ends. This CDR3 has 16 residues. In DNA form, the CDR3 reads TGTGCCAGCAGCGGGAGCGGCGGACCGAGCTCCTACGAGCAGTACTTC. Translating it yields CASSGSGGPSSYEQYF.

This chain links TRBV4-1 with TRBJ1-1; a weak D match, TRBD1 (5 bases). Looked up from germline, CDR1 is MGHRA and CDR2 is YSYEKL. This CDR3 is built from 15 residues. The V end lost 1 base, the J end lost 1 base, and 10 bases lay between the germline ends. The DNA of the CDR3 is TGCGCCAGCAGCCAAGTGGACACTTCGAACACTGAAGCTTTCTTT. It yields the protein CASSQVDTSNTEAFF.

CDR3 sequence reads: CASSESRGQADEQYF. The CDR3 DNA reads TGTGCCAGCAGTGAATCTAGAGGGCAGGCGGACGAGCAGTACTTC. The rearrangement uses TRBV25-1 and TRBJ2-7; possible D gene TRBD2, 5 bases. V was trimmed by 1 base and J by 5 bases, leaving 15 bases between them. Germline V gene data show CDR1 as MGHDK and CDR2 as SYGVNS. This CDR3 region has 15 residues.

This chain links TRBV18 with TRBJ2-1, with TRBD2 identical over 8 bases. Germline lookup yields CDR1 KGHSH and CDR2 LQKENI. The CDR3 totals 15 residues. The V segment lost 3 bases and the J segment 6 bases; nucleotides outside the gene matches: 7. The CDR3, as DNA: TGTGCCAGCTCACCTAGAGCGGGAGAGCTCAATGAGCAGTTCTTC. Its translation: CASSPRAGELNEQFF.